One T cell receptor beta chain is described in this entry. This sample was included in a study of cytomegalovirus exposure and HLA in healthy donors. Germline CDR1 is LGHNA and CDR2 is YNFKEQ. This CDR3 region has 17 residues. The PCR employed 60 Vbeta primers together with 13 Jbeta primers. Measured with immunoSEQ multiplex PCR; TCRdb has only the in-frame clones, and not every one. The sample holds approximately 190,000 clones, about 87% seen once. The chain uses TRBV4-2 and TRBJ2-5, with D perhaps TRBD2 (6 bases). The closer fit of TRBJ2-7 to the DNA end suggests the J call may be wrong. Sequencing was carried out using PBMCs. The sequence derives from a man younger than 45 in good health and CMV-seronegative. The CDR3, as DNA: TGTGCCAGCAGCCAAGAAGGATCAGCGGGCCAACCCTACGAGCAGTACTTC. Translated, it gives CASSQEGSAGQPYEQYF.